What follows is one TCR beta chain and its context. This clonotype showed up just a few times. Its antigen is currently not known. No per-base quality is available; no much larger clone lies one base away. Reading the label with the study, this specimen's treatment or condition is: roughly 11-day PBMC culture with coronavirus spike peptide pools or control peptides (ViraFEST assay). The study used the ViraFEST assay, which expanded antigen-specific T cells with peptide pools and then identified expanded clonotypes by TCR sequencing. The convalescent patients' positive SARS-CoV-2 PCR tests were from March to December 2020, which was before the Alpha, Beta and Delta variants emerged in the United States. Roughly 2 million PBMCs per well were cultured in IMDM with roughly 4.8% human AB serum and approximately 9.8 IU/ml IL-2, plus 10 ug/ml peptide pools. Half of the culture medium was replaced with fresh IL-2-containing medium on days 3 and 7. After about 11 days of culture, CD4+ T cells were isolated by negative selection using the EasySep CD4+ T cell isolation kit. Ficoll-Paque Plus gradient centrifugation was used to isolate PBMCs from whole blood, and the isolated PBMCs were then either used fresh or cryopreserved at -140C. In general, triplicate wells were set up for every culture condition.

The source of the sample is a study of vaccination and CD4 T cells after COVID-19 (dated by TCRdb to between 2021 and 2024). Regarding the study in general: Convalescent patients had a positive SARS-CoV-2 result on nasal swab PCR, and of these patients, several had mild disease and one had severe disease. Six males and four females were included in the convalescent cohort, with two Hispanic individuals, seven Caucasians, two Asians and one multiracial person represented. Participants got two doses of the Pfizer-BioNTech BNT162b2 vaccine (n=8) or two doses of the Moderna mRNA-1273 vaccine (n=2). Post-COVID blood samples from convalescent patients were collected a median of roughly 100 days after diagnosis, with a range of roughly 30 to 170 days. Post-vaccine blood samples were collected a median of about 69 days after the second vaccine dose, ranging from roughly 13 to 250 days. Culture stimuli were overlapping spike peptide pools from SARS-CoV-2 and from the common cold coronaviruses HCoV-NL63, HCoV-OC43 and HCoV-229E. Control cultures received a CEFX viral epitope pool as the positive control, an HIV-1 Nef peptide pool as the negative control, or no peptide. In roughly nine COVID-19 convalescent patients and several infection-naive healthy vaccine recipients, the spike-specific CD4+ TCR repertoire before mRNA vaccination was compared with the repertoire after mRNA vaccination. On the study overall, not on this receptor specifically: Nearly all vaccine-specific clones in convalescent patients (304 of 307) were mono-reactive for SARS-CoV-2 spike rather than cross-reactive with common cold coronaviruses. Among the post-vaccine SARS-CoV-2-reactive clones in convalescent patients, a median approximately 90% showed up only after vaccination, which suggests vaccine-specific priming. Although the median number of SARS-CoV-2-reactive clonotypes went up from around 20 after infection to roughly 40 after vaccination, the increase was not significant. The study included relatively few convalescent patients and did not analyze early timepoints after natural infection.

The library was obtained by PCR. At the Johns Hopkins FTIC core, DNA from the cultured CD4+ T cells underwent TCR sequencing with the Oncomine TCR Beta short-read assay. The QIAamp micro DNA kit was used to extract genomic DNA from the cultured CD4+ T cells. The Oncomine TCR Beta libraries from cultured CD4+ T cells were pooled using unique dual indexes and then sequenced on an Illumina iSeq 100. Regarding the original processing steps: Non-productive sequences were filtered out, and CDR3s that did not start with C, did not end with F or W, or were shorter than 7 amino acids were discarded. The MANAFEST web application identified antigen-specific clonotypes by comparing peptide-stimulated wells against reference wells and other culture wells. For a clone to be called positive, the clone needed an FDR below 0.05, an odds ratio above 5, and a productive frequency above 0.1% in at least two of three replicate wells. A clonotype counted as cross-reactive if it showed significant expansion both in the SARS-CoV-2 spike wells and in at least one common cold coronavirus spike condition. Levenshtein distances (stringdist) and unrooted phylogenetic trees (ape) in R version 3.6.1 were used to assess CDR3 homology. TCRdb took the public reads, trimmed them with fastp at Q25, ran MiXCR for clone calling and kept in-frame beta chains. Rows with one shared CDR3 protein collapse into an entry with the most common genes and DNA. TCRdb's processing, not the study's, gives the V and J calls here. The sample table contains under 25,000 distinct CDR3 sequences; only one count was recorded for 23% of them. The top ten clonotypes cover about 8% of the sample.

What was sequenced was cultured CD4+ T cells from blood. The TCR sequence derives from a human donor with COVID-19.

The nucleotide sequence is given as TGTGCCAGCAGCCCTCAAATTGAAGGGGAGCTGTTTTTT. This translates into CASSPQIEGELFF. Recombination joined TRBV7-6 with TRBJ2-2; confidence is insufficient to name the D gene. From a lookup of the germline V gene, CDR1 and CDR2 are SGHVS and FNYEAQ. The CDR3 sequence holds 13 residues, the cysteine and phenylalanine included. Of the read, only the CDR3 DNA is kept; its 39 bases are in frame from base 1. The junction carries 12 bases between V and J, which are trimmed by 5 bases and 8 bases respectively.